This T cell receptor (beta chain) was profiled in a study of T cells in Graves' hyperthyroidism and ophthalmopathy. Amplified TCR beta CDR3 regions derived from RNA transcripts. Primed by the HTBI set, a first-round RT-PCR was run on the TCR CDR3. One entry per CDR3 protein, called by TCRdb with MiXCR from the multiplex PCR reads. The table records hundreds of thousands of distinct CDR3 sequences, around 15% of them present only once. This clonotype was found many times. The CDR3 has 17 amino acids. The germline V gene has CDR1 LGHNT and CDR2 FRNRAP. Trimming at V came to 8 bases and at J to 5 bases, leaving 15 bases not matched to a gene.

The chain carries TRBV12-5 and TRBJ2-1, with TRBD2 identical over 10 bases. Sequencing was performed on blood. The sequence derives from a woman aged 40 to 50 with Graves' hyperthyroidism. CDR3 in DNA: TGTGCTAGTAGTGGGGGTTACGGACTAGCGGATAACAATGAGCAGTTCTTC. This translates into CASSGGYGLADNNEQFF.